The clone carrying this T cell receptor beta chain was counted a single time. Its target is unknown. Treatment: roughly 20 received Ad26.COV2.S at low or high dose, single or two shots; about five received placebo; per-sample allocation not given. Day 63 after the first injection of vaccine or placebo was the sampling time. Its platform was an Ad26 vector, and its expressed antigen was Wuhan-strain SARS-CoV-2 spike. This record comes from a study of Ad26.COV2.S vaccination and SARS-CoV-2 variants. Using immunoSEQ multiplex PCR, the repertoire was profiled, and TCRdb retains in-frame clones only, with some absent. The sample shows 400,000 to 450,000 clones, approximately 90% of them seen only once. Trimming cost V 0 bases and J 12 bases, with 10 bases left between them. CDR1 and CDR2 from the germline V gene are SGHKS and YYEKEE (reference sequence). This CDR3 has 13 residues. Overall study results and limits: Following vaccination, spike-specific CD8+ and CD4+ T cell responses reportedly exhibited substantial breadth. Breadth measured for non-spike TCRs was similar across vaccine and placebo recipients.

This specimen consisted of peripheral blood, obtained in a trial of Ad26.COV2.S vaccine versus placebo. The V call is TRBV5-5, the J call TRBJ1-6; D is unclear. This clonotype was sampled from a person aged 18 to 59 who received the Ad26.COV2.S COVID-19 vaccine or a placebo. This CDR3 is CASSLEADLPLHF. The CDR3 bases are TGTGCCAGCAGCTTGGAGGCAGATCTACCCCTCCACTTT.